This is a list of T cell receptor beta chains from one sample in a study of blood T cell repertoires in COVID-19. Clones were read by immunoSEQ multiplex PCR, and TCRdb kept only the in-frame ones, dropping some. The sample lists just under 50,000 clones, more than 70% occurring once. The specimen was peripheral blood. The receptors stem from a human donor in a cohort sampled during active COVID-19. The CDR3 runs from the conserved cysteine through the conserved F or W. The D gene is left open where the match is weak. Not every row has a clone size; where given, it reads once, few, many or a size class.

j_gene | v_gene | d_gene | abundance | CDR3nt | CDR3aa
TRBJ2-1 | TRBV6-5 | TRBD2 | - | TGTGCCAGCCAGACTAGCGGGAGATACAATGAGCAGTTCTTC | CASQTSGRYNEQFF
TRBJ1-2 | TRBV3-1/TRBV3-2 | - | - | TGTGCCAGCAGCCAAGCAGTACACCCCTATGGCTACACCTTC | CASSQAVHPYGYTF
TRBJ2-6 | TRBV27 | - | once | TGTGCCAGCAGTTTACTAAGTGACAGCTCTGGGGCCAACGTCCTGACTTTC | CASSLLSDSSGANVLTF
TRBJ2-3 | TRBV25-1 | TRBD1 | - | TGTGCCAGCACCGAGGGGACAGGGGGGTTGACAGATACGCAGTATTTT | CASTEGTGGLTDTQYF
TRBJ1-2 | TRBV7-9 | - | - | TGTGCCAGCAGCCTAAGACAGAGACCTAACTATGGCTACACCTTC | CASSLRQRPNYGYTF
TRBJ1-1 | TRBV30 | TRBD1 | - | TGTGCCTGGAGTCCGGGACAGGGGCCTGAAGCTTTCTTT | CAWSPGQGPEAFF
TRBJ1-2 | TRBV6-2/TRBV6-3 | TRBD1 | - | TGTGCCAGCAGCCTCAGACAGGGTGGAGGCTACACCTTC | CASSLRQGGGYTF
TRBJ1-2 | TRBV9 | - | - | TGTGCCAGCAGCCCGGACGAGGGCTATGGCTACACCTTC | CASSPDEGYGYTF
TRBJ2-7 | TRBV5-1 | - | - | TGCGCCAGCAGCGCGGGACAGAGCTACGAGCAGTACTTC | CASSAGQSYEQYF
TRBJ2-5 | TRBV6-5 | - | - | TGTGCCACCACCCGGGAATACCAAGAGACCCAGTACTTC | CATTREYQETQYF
TRBJ2-1 | TRBV6-2/TRBV6-3 | TRBD2 | - | TGTGCCAGCAGCCCTTTGACTAGCGGGCGGCCGACGTCCTACAATGAGCAGTTCTTC | CASSPLTSGRPTSYNEQFF
TRBJ2-7 | TRBV7-9 | - | - | TGTGCCAGCAGCTTTGGTAGCTCCTACGAGCAGTACTTC | CASSFGSSYEQYF
TRBJ2-7 | TRBV9 | - | - | TGTGCCAGCAGCCAATCGTCCTGGACAGCCCTCTCCTACGAGCAGTACTTC | CASSQSSWTALSYEQYF
TRBJ2-1 | TRBV4-1 | TRBD1 | - | TGCGCCAGCAGCCAACTAGGCGACAGGGTCCATGAGCAGTTCTTC | CASSQLGDRVHEQFF
TRBJ1-1 | TRBV7-2 | - | - | TGTGCCAGCAGCTTACAAAGGGGGGGTGGCACTGAAGCTTTCTTT | CASSLQRGGGTEAFF
TRBJ2-1 | TRBV19 | TRBD1 | few | TGTGCCAGTAGTATTAGGCGGACAGGGATGGACAATGAGCAGTTCTTC | CASSIRRTGMDNEQFF
TRBJ1-1 | TRBV6-2/TRBV6-3 | - | - | TGTGCCAGCAGTTACTCGTATTCCAGGGTCTCAGCTTTCTTT | CASSYSYSRVSAFF
TRBJ1-2 | TRBV5-4 | - | - | TGTGCCAGCAGCTTGGGGGGGGGCTATGGCTACACCTTC | CASSLGGGYGYTF
TRBJ2-2 | TRBV5-1 | TRBD2 | - | TGCGCCAGCAGCTTGGCTAGCGGGGACACCGGGGAGCTGTTTTTT | CASSLASGDTGELFF
TRBJ1-1 | TRBV7-9 | - | few | TGTGCCAGCAGCTCCTTGGAGGGTGGGCACACTGAAGCTTTCTTT | CASSSLEGGHTEAFF
TRBJ2-1 | TRBV7-6 | - | - | TGTGCCAGCAGCCTACAGCAGTGGTCCTACAATGAGCAGTTCTTC | CASSLQQWSYNEQFF
TRBJ1-2 | TRBV7-2 | TRBD1 | - | TGTGCCAGCAGCTTGGGCGGGACAGCAGCTAACTATGGCTACACCTTC | CASSLGGTAANYGYTF
TRBJ1-5 | TRBV7-2 | TRBD1 | - | TGTGCCAGCAGCTTAGATCGACAGGGGGGAAGGGGCAATCAGCCCCAGCATTTT | CASSLDRQGGRGNQPQHF
TRBJ1-1 | TRBV2 | TRBD1 | - | TGTGCCAGCAGACGGGACAGGGGGCTCGGCACTGAAGCTTTCTTT | CASRRDRGLGTEAFF
TRBJ2-3 | TRBV5-1 | - | - | TGCGCCAGCCGGCGGCGGTGGATCACAGATACGCAGTATTTT | CASRRRWITDTQYF
TRBJ1-1 | TRBV7-9 | TRBD1 | - | TGTGCCAGCAGCGCAGGGGGTGACACTGAAGCTTTCTTT | CASSAGGDTEAFF
TRBJ2-2 | TRBV7-6 | TRBD1 | - | TGTGCCAGCAGCTTAGCGCTGGGGACAGGGGTGCCCGGGGAGCTGTTTTTT | CASSLALGTGVPGELFF
TRBJ2-2 | TRBV7-6 | TRBD1 | few | TGTGCCAGCAGCGCCGGACAGGGGGCGCGGAACACCGGGGAGCTGTTTTTT | CASSAGQGARNTGELFF
TRBJ2-1 | TRBV6-5 | TRBD2 | few | TGTGCCAGCAGTTACTCGTACACAGCGGGAGTCTTTGAGCAGTTCTTC | CASSYSYTAGVFEQFF
TRBJ2-1 | TRBV19 | - | - | TGTGCCAGTAGTAGGGACACCCTGGAGCAGTTCTTC | CASSRDTLEQFF
TRBJ1-3 | TRBV30 | TRBD1 | - | TGTGCCTGCTGGGGACAGTCTGGAAACACCATATATTTT | CACWGQSGNTIYF
TRBJ2-6 | TRBV9 | TRBD2 | - | TGTGCCAGCAGCATTGCGGGACTAGCGGGAACTGGGGCCAACGTCCTGACTTTC | CASSIAGLAGTGANVLTF
TRBJ2-6 | TRBV19 | TRBD1 | - | TGTGCCAGTAGTAATCGGGACAGGGTGATCTCTGGGGCCAACGTCCTGACTTTC | CASSNRDRVISGANVLTF
TRBJ1-6 | TRBV23-1 | - | - | TGCGCCAGCAGTCAATCGGGGACTTTTCACGCCCTCCACTTT | CASSQSGTFHALHF
TRBJ2-3 | TRBV12-5 | TRBD1 | - | TGTGCTAGTGGTTTGTCCGGGACAGCAGGGACAGATACGCAGTATTTT | CASGLSGTAGTDTQYF
TRBJ1-2 | TRBV27 | - | - | TGTGCCAGCAGTCTACAGGGTTTCGGTTTCTATGGCTACACCTTC | CASSLQGFGFYGYTF
TRBJ2-1 | TRBV3-1/TRBV3-2 | - | - | TGTGCCAGCAGGGGCGGGGGCCACTCCTACAATGAGCAGTTCTTC | CASRGGGHSYNEQFF
TRBJ1-4 | TRBV30 | - | - | TGTGCCTGGAGTGCCCTTGAAAAACTGTTTTTT | CAWSALEKLFF
TRBJ1-2 | TRBV10-3 | TRBD1 | - | TGTGCCATCAGTGAGGACAGGGAGTCCTATGGCTACACCTTC | CAISEDRESYGYTF
TRBJ2-3 | TRBV27 | TRBD2 | - | TGTGCCAGCAGTTGGGCGGGAGACGATACGCAGTATTTT | CASSWAGDDTQYF
TRBJ2-3 | TRBV7-9 | TRBD1 | few | TGTGCCAGCAGCTTAGGACAGGGTCGGTCTACGCAGTATTTT | CASSLGQGRSTQYF
TRBJ1-1 | TRBV7-2 | - | - | TGTGCCAGCAGCTTAGAGGTCACAGGCAGGAACACTGAAGCTTTCTTT | CASSLEVTGRNTEAFF
TRBJ2-7 | TRBV10-3 | - | - | TGTGCCATCAGTGAGTCTTACAGGGATAGCTACGAGCAGTACTTC | CAISESYRDSYEQYF
TRBJ2-3 | TRBV2 | - | - | TGTGCCAGCAGTCCGTTCCTCAGCACAGATACGCAGTATTTT | CASSPFLSTDTQYF
TRBJ1-1 | TRBV6-4 | TRBD1 | - | TGTGCCAGCAGTCCCCCCGGGACAGTGAGCACTGAAGCTTTCTTT | CASSPPGTVSTEAFF
TRBJ1-4 | TRBV5-1 | - | - | TGCGCCAGCAGCTTGGGAGTTAGCGGGGGTGAAAAACTGTTTTTT | CASSLGVSGGEKLFF
TRBJ2-4 | TRBV5-4 | - | - | TGTGCCAGCAGCTTAGGGGGGGACATTCAGTACTTC | CASSLGGDIQYF
TRBJ1-1 | TRBV6-2/TRBV6-3 | TRBD1 | once | TGTGCCAGCAGCCTACAGCAGACAGGGCCCACTGAAGCTTTCTTT | CASSLQQTGPTEAFF
TRBJ1-2 | TRBV5-1 | TRBD1 | - | TGCGCCAGCAGCTCCCCAAAGGGGGCGACAGGAGCTAACTATGGCTACACCTTC | CASSSPKGATGANYGYTF
TRBJ1-3 | TRBV6-5 | - | once | TGTGCCAGCAGTTCCGGGATCCCCTCTGGAAACACCATATATTTT | CASSSGIPSGNTIYF
TRBJ2-3 | TRBV7-9 | - | - | TGTGCCAGCATGGGGCTATTCAACACAGATACGCAGTATTTT | CASMGLFNTDTQYF
TRBJ1-2 | TRBV19 | - | once | TGTGCCAGTAGTACCCCTACAGGGAACTATGGCTACACCTTC | CASSTPTGNYGYTF
TRBJ1-1 | TRBV4-3 | - | - | TGCGCCAGCAGCCAAAGTCTACCGGGAGAAAACACTGAAGCTTTCTTT | CASSQSLPGENTEAFF
TRBJ1-2 | TRBV20-1 | - | - | TGCAGTGCTAGTACATCCTATGGCTACACCTTC | CSASTSYGYTF
TRBJ2-1 | TRBV5-1 | TRBD2 | - | TGCGCCAGCGGATTACTAGCGGGAGGGCACAATGAGCAGTTCTTC | CASGLLAGGHNEQFF